Following are 8 T cell receptor beta chains from one sample sequenced in a study of PD-1 blockade in classical Hodgkin lymphoma. Libraries were prepared by immunoSEQ multiplex PCR; TCRdb keeps only in-frame clonotypes and omits some of them. The sample carries over 80,000 clones, 78% recorded once. Indicated time point: cycle 4 day 1 (C4D1), after more than five weeks of nivolumab. No patient escaped relapse after autologous stem cell transplantation, and brentuximab vedotin exposure varied. The sequences come from peripheral blood mononuclear cells (PBMCs), collected before the fourth cycle of nivolumab. The receptor source for this set is a human donor with classical Hodgkin lymphoma.

The rearrangement joins TRBV7-9 to TRBJ2-2; TRBD1 matches at 7 bases. The CDR3 covers 15 residues. The V gene's germline CDR1 is SEHNR and CDR2 FQNEAQ (reference sequence). The J segment lost 0 bases and the V segment lost 5 bases, leaving 3 bases of the junction unmatched. CDR3 nucleotide sequence: TGTGCCAGCAGCACCGGGACAGCGAACACCGGGGAGCTGTTTTTT. This codes for CASSTGTANTGELFF.

The chain combines TRBV19 with TRBJ2-3; D is possibly TRBD2 (6 bases). Germline values: CDR1 LNHDA, CDR2 SQIVND (reference sequence). CDR3 size: 17 residues. Deletions cut 4 bases from V and 2 bases from J, with 19 bases between. CDR3 DNA: TGTGCCAGTAGTAATGGGGACTTCCCCCCTCCCACAGATACGCAGTATTTT. Translating gives CASSNGDFPPPTDTQYF.

The chain uses TRBV4-2 and TRBJ2-4; 7 positions match TRBD2. Germline V gives CDR1 LGHNA, CDR2 YNFKEQ. CDR3 size: 16 residues. V was clipped by 5 bases and J by 2 bases; unmatched bases: 9. The CDR3, as DNA: TGTGCCAGCAGCGAATGGGGGGGAAGGACCAAAAACATTCAGTACTTC. This encodes CASSEWGGRTKNIQYF.

CDR3 protein: CASSRGFPNTEAFF. The CDR3 coding sequence is TGTGCCAGTAGCAGGGGGTTCCCGAACACTGAAGCTTTCTTT. The V call is TRBV19, the J call TRBJ1-1, with 7 bases lining up with TRBD1. After removal of 6 bases from V and 1 base from J, the junction contained 5 bases not matched to a gene. CDR3 size: 14 residues. Germline lookup yields CDR1 LNHDA and CDR2 SQIVND (reference sequence).

This clone was seen more than once but under ten times. DNA for the CDR3: TGTGCCAGCAGTTACCGCGTTCGCGGGGAGCTGTTTTTT. This sequence encodes CASSYRVRGELFF. The V call is TRBV6-5, the J call TRBJ2-2; no firm D call. Germline CDR1 and CDR2: MNHEY and SVGAGI. The germline V and J ends were trimmed by 2 bases and 7 bases, with 8 bases remaining between them. The CDR3 has 13 residues.

This clone was seen a few times. At one of its ends the junction is not consistent with the germline gene, which may arise from a read error. This chain joins TRBV10-3 and TRBJ1-1, with 8 bases fitting TRBD1. This CDR3 is 13 amino acids long. Germline V CDR1 and CDR2: ENHRY, SYGVKD. The CDR3 protein is CASNPDRGSPSDF. The CDR3 DNA sequence: TGTGCCAGCAACCCCGACAGGGGCTCCCCTTCGGACTTT.

This clone was seen once. This sequence joins TRBV4-2 and TRBJ2-2; tentative D call: TRBD1 (6 bases). From germline, CDR1 is LGHNA and CDR2 YNFKEQ. With 5 bases removed from V and 0 bases from J, the gap between germline ends came to 10 bases. This CDR3 contains 15 residues. The CDR3 loop is CASSWGQTNTGELFF. The CDR3 region has the DNA TGTGCCAGCAGCTGGGGGCAGACGAACACCGGGGAGCTGTTTTTT.

V gene TRBV5-1 combines with J gene TRBJ2-1; 7 bases line up with TRBD1. Germline-derived CDR1 and CDR2 are SGHRS and YFSETQ. V gave up 5 bases and J gave up 1 base; unmatched junction bases: 6. The CDR3 contains 15 residues. Here the CDR3 DNA reads TGCGCCAGCAGTTACCGGGACAGTTCCTACAATGAGCAGTTCTTC. It is translated as CASSYRDSSYNEQFF.